This TCR beta chain was found in a study of naive and memory T cell subsets. Only a few counts were recorded for this clonotype. The CDR3 sequence is 15 residues long. V dropped 0 bases and J dropped 4; count of bases not matched to a gene: 4. Germline CDR1 and CDR2: MNHEY and SVGAGI. TCR cDNA received a 3' ligated oligonucleotide that carried a UMI. Amplification of ligated cDNA took four PCR rounds with SP2 and nested alpha and beta constant primers. Alpha and beta constant region primers primed reverse transcription for blood and skin samples. TCRdb called the 5' RACE reads again in MiXCR, with one record for every CDR3 protein. The sample lists 55,000 to 70,000 distinct CDR3 sequences; 5.5% to 8.5% were seen once.

The TCR originated in a male donor in good health. The chain is built from TRBV6-5 and TRBJ2-7, with 9 bases that match TRBD2. The DNA for the CDR3 is TGTGCCAGCAGTTACTCGACTAGCGGACCTTACGAGCAGTACTTC. Its protein product is CASSYSTSGPYEQYF.